These 31 T cell receptor beta chains came from one sample sequenced in a study of shared clonotypes between healthy human individuals. The repertoire was sequenced with immunoSEQ multiplex PCR; TCRdb's copy has only in-frame clones and lacks some. The data contain around 240,000 clones, about 65% of them singletons. The specimen sequenced was memory CD4+ T cells sorted from blood. Subset indicated: CD45RA-negative fraction. These receptors all stem from a man aged 25-40 years in good health.

There are a few counts of this clone. The chain employs TRBV5-4 and TRBJ1-3; no reliable D call. The CDR3 extends over 14 amino acids. Germline CDR1 and CDR2: SGHNT and YYREEE (reference sequence). Trimming cost V 4 bases and J 4 bases, with 12 bases left between them. CDR3 nucleotides: TGTGCCAGCAGCCGATTCCAAGGAGGAAACACCATATATTTT. Protein: CASSRFQGGNTIYF.

Details on this clone: Other nucleotide sequences from this sample produce the same CDR3. The chain joins TRBV5-4 to TRBJ2-1, with D unresolved. Trimming took off 2 bases at V and 0 bases at J, with 9 bases between the two ends. This CDR3 has 15 residues. Per the germline V gene, CDR1 is SGHNT and CDR2 is YYREEE (reference sequence). CDR3 bases: TGTGCCAGCAGCTTAGGCGGAAGCTCCTACAATGAGCAGTTCTTC. It codes for CASSLGGSSYNEQFF.

The rearrangement joins TRBV7-6 to TRBJ1-3; 8 nucleotides match TRBD1. The V gene end was trimmed by 3 bases and the J gene end by 2 bases; junction bases not matched to a gene: 3. There are 15 residues in the CDR3. Germline assignment: CDR1 SGHVS and CDR2 FNYEAQ. The CDR3 bases are TGTGCCAGCAGCTTGCAGGGGGCGGCTGGAAACACCATATATTTT. This encodes CASSLQGAAGNTIYF.

The J gene is TRBJ2-1, the V gene TRBV30, with D maybe TRBD2 (6 bases). Germline values: CDR1 GTSNPN, CDR2 SVGIG (reference sequence). This CDR3 is 12 amino acids long. V lost 5 bases and J lost 8, with 13 bases in between. The CDR3, as DNA: TGTGCCTGGGTGGGAGGATACGATGAGCAGTTCTTC. It codes for CAWVGGYDEQFF. Filled out from reference TRBV30 and TRBJ2-1, the complete variable domain reads SQTIHQWPATLVQPVGSPLSLECTVEGTSNPNLYWYRQAAGRGLQLLFYSVGIGQISSEVPQNLSASRPQDRQFILSSKKLLLSDSGFYLCAWVGGYDEQFFGPGTRLTVL.

This rearrangement joins TRBV11-2 to TRBJ2-7; the D call may be TRBD1 or TRBD2 (6 bases each). Germline CDR1 and CDR2: SGHAT and FQNNGV. V gave up 3 bases and J gave up 2 bases, with 11 bases separating them. CDR3 size: 14 residues. The CDR3 nucleotides are TGTGCCAGCAGCTTGGCCGGGGGCACCTACGAGCAGTACTTC. This translates into CASSLAGGTYEQYF.

This clone occurred a few times. The V call is TRBV5-1, the J call TRBJ2-7; 14 positions match TRBD2. Trimming cost V 4 bases and J 5 bases; bases outside gene matches: 5. The germline gives CDR1 SGHRS, CDR2 YFSETQ. CDR3 length equals 15 residues. This chain's CDR3 is CASSLTSGRAHEQYF. CDR3 sequence (DNA): TGCGCCAGCAGCCTGACTAGCGGGAGGGCCCACGAGCAGTACTTC.

The chain has TRBV7-9 and TRBJ1-3; a possible D gene is TRBD1 (5 bases). V was clipped by 6 bases and J by 9 bases, with 9 bases between them. CDR3 size: 11 residues. Germline V gene lookup returns CDR1 SEHNR and CDR2 FQNEAQ (reference sequence). CDR3 coding DNA: TGTGCCAGCAGTGGGGCGGGCACCATATATTTT. It specifies CASSGAGTIYF. The whole variable domain, remainder taken from reference TRBV7-9 and TRBJ1-3, is DTGVSQNPRHKITKRGQNVTFRCDPISEHNRLYWYRQTLGQGPEFLTYFQNEAQLEKSRLLSDRFSAERPKGSFSTLEIQRTEQGDSAMYLCASSGAGTIYFGEGSWLTVV.

This clone appeared a few times. This chain uses TRBV19 with TRBJ2-1, with D possibly matching TRBD2 (6 bases). The CDR3 length is 14 residues. Germline loops: CDR1 LNHDA, CDR2 SQIVND (reference sequence). The V gene lost 8 bases and the J gene lost 2 bases, with 13 bases spanning the gap. DNA of the CDR3: TGTGCCAGTGGCGTGCCGGGGGCCTACAATGAGCAGTTCTTC. The encoded protein is CASGVPGAYNEQFF. The full variable domain, in which reference TRBV19 and TRBJ2-1 provide the parts outside the CDR3, is DGGITQSPKYLFRKEGQNVTLSCEQNLNHDAMYWYRQDPGQGLRLIYYSQIVNDFQKGDIAEGYSVSREKKESFPLTVTSAQKNPTAFYLCASGVPGAYNEQFFGPGTRLTVL.

The table lists this clone with many counts. The V gene is TRBV2, the J gene TRBJ1-1; no clear D gene. Germline V gene sequence: CDR1 SNHLY, CDR2 FYNNEI. This CDR3 comprises 15 residues. Trimming removed 7 bases at V and 2 bases at J, with 17 bases between. CDR3 sequence: CASTQSTIRNTEAFF. The DNA of the CDR3 is TGTGCCAGCACCCAAAGCACCATTCGTAACACTGAAGCTTTCTTT.

This chain links TRBV29-1 with TRBJ1-1; D is possibly TRBD1 (5 bases). With 1 base removed from V and 3 bases from J, the gap between germline ends came to 18 bases. CDR1 is SQVTM and CDR2 is ANQGSEA in the germline V gene. The CDR3 contains 16 residues. CDR3 sequence (DNA): TGCAGCGTTGAAGGGACCGCGGGGAAGGGGCACACTGAAGCTTTCTTT. This codes for CSVEGTAGKGHTEAFF.

In the case of this clone: In the same sample, other DNA sequences code for this CDR3. The chain links TRBV9 to TRBJ1-3, with D unresolved. The germline CDR1 and CDR2 sequences are SGDLS and YYNGEE. V was pared by 2 bases and J by 0 bases, with 6 bases between. The CDR3 sequence is 14 residues long. Here the CDR3 DNA reads TGTGCCAGCAGCGTTCAGAGCTCTGGAAACACCATATATTTT. It is translated as CASSVQSSGNTIYF.

The chain joins TRBV6-1 to TRBJ2-7; TRBD1 aligns across 8 bases. Germline-derived CDR1 and CDR2 are MNHNS and SASEGT. The V and J ends lost 7 bases and 4 bases, in that order; junction bases with no gene match: 3. This CDR3 is built from 12 residues. CDR3 sequence (DNA): TGTGCCAGCACAAGACAGGGGTACGAGCAGTACTTC. Translating gives CASTRQGYEQYF.

In this sample, this clone turned up a few times. J is TRBJ1-1 and V is TRBV7-8, with TRBD1 as a possible D gene (5 bases). The V gene lost 1 base and the J gene lost 0 bases, with 9 bases spanning the gap. Germline CDR1 reads SGHVS; CDR2 reads FQNEAQ. This CDR3 is built from 15 residues. Here the CDR3 DNA reads TGTGCCAGCAGCTTAGTCTCAGGGCTGAACACTGAAGCTTTCTTT. Its translation is CASSLVSGLNTEAFF.

The chain joins TRBV7-6 to TRBJ2-7; TRBD2 matches at 10 bases. V shed 1 base, J shed 2 bases, and the junction held 2 bases outside the gene matches. Germline-derived CDR1 and CDR2 are SGHVS and FNYEAQ. The CDR3 consists of 15 residues. The CDR3 DNA is TGTGCCAGCAGCTTAGTGAGCGGGAGGGCCTACGAGCAGTACTTC. Translated: CASSLVSGRAYEQYF. The whole variable domain, filled in from reference TRBV7-6 and TRBJ2-7, reads GAGVSQSPRYKVTKRGQDVALRCDPISGHVSLYWYRQALGQGPEFLTYFNYEAQQDKSGLPNDRFSAERPEGSISTLTIQRTEQRDSAMYRCASSLVSGRAYEQYFGPGTRLTVT.

V usage is TRBV4-3 and J usage is TRBJ2-7; 8 bases map to TRBD1. The CDR3 length is 15 residues. V shed 0 bases, J shed 4 bases, and the junction held 5 bases outside the gene matches. Germline V lookup: CDR1 LGHNA, CDR2 YSLEER. CDR3 sequence: CASSQDGRGQYEQYF. The DNA of the CDR3 is TGCGCCAGCAGCCAAGACGGCAGGGGGCAATACGAGCAGTACTTC.

This clone has more than one count but fewer than ten. The chain employs TRBV7-2 and TRBJ2-1, with D possibly TRBD2 on 6 matching bases. The CDR3 has 13 residues. CDR1 is SGHTA, CDR2 FQGNSA, per germline. Trimming took 5 bases from V and 8 from J, leaving 13 bases between them. The CDR3 region has the DNA TGTGCCAGCAGCAAGGCGGGACCACATGAGCAGTTCTTC. As protein: CASSKAGPHEQFF.

The chain couples TRBV11-3 to TRBJ2-3; D is possibly TRBD1 (5 bases). CDR1 is SGHNT and CDR2 is YENEEA in the germline V gene. The V end was cut by 0 bases, the J end by 6 bases, with 10 bases between. The CDR3 contains 14 residues. The CDR3 nucleotides are TGTGCCAGCAGCTTAGAACGCAGGGCTGATACGCAGTATTTT. It encodes CASSLERRADTQYF.

This chain links TRBV6-5 with TRBJ1-2; D is possibly TRBD1 (5 bases). Germline V gene sequence: CDR1 MNHEY, CDR2 SVGAGI. CDR3 size: 14 residues. The V gene lost 5 bases and the J gene lost 8 bases, with 18 bases spanning the gap. The CDR3 is CASSVAPGGPGYTF. Here the CDR3 DNA reads TGTGCCAGCAGTGTGGCGCCCGGGGGTCCCGGCTACACCTTC.

Written as DNA, the CDR3 is TGTGCCAGCAGCTTAGCTGCGTACGGGGAGCTGTTTTTT. This translates into CASSLAAYGELFF. The rearrangement uses TRBV7-2 and TRBJ2-2; D uncertain. From germline, CDR1 is SGHTA and CDR2 FQGNSA. V lost 0 bases, J lost 7 bases, and 6 bases lay in between. The CDR3 is made up of 13 amino acids.

This chain uses TRBV7-9 with TRBJ2-7; 13 bases match TRBD2. Trimming at V came to 4 bases and at J to 2 bases, leaving 2 bases not matched to a gene. CDR1 and CDR2 (germline): SEHNR, FQNEAQ (reference sequence). The CDR3 sequence is 15 residues long. In nucleotides, the CDR3 is TGTGCCAGCAGCTCGGGACTAGCGGGAACCTACGAGCAGTACTTC. Amino acid sequence: CASSSGLAGTYEQYF.

The chain links TRBV19 to TRBJ2-7, with 10 nucleotides matching TRBD1. The CDR3 length is 14 residues. The trim removed 6 bases at V and 2 bases at J, leaving 4 bases unmatched. Germline assignment: CDR1 LNHDA and CDR2 SQIVND (reference sequence). This chain's CDR3 is CASRETGGTYEQYF. The CDR3, as DNA: TGTGCCAGTAGAGAGACAGGGGGCACCTACGAGCAGTACTTC.

The chain has TRBV7-8 and TRBJ2-3; 13 bases line up with TRBD2. Unmatched junction bases numbered 9, after V lost 1 base and J lost 2 bases. CDR1 and CDR2 from the germline V gene are SGHVS and FQNEAQ. The CDR3 is 19 amino acids. This chain's CDR3 is CASSLGGLAGMGVTDTQYF. The CDR3 DNA sequence: TGTGCCAGCAGCTTAGGGGGACTAGCGGGAATGGGTGTCACAGATACGCAGTATTTT.

This sequence joins TRBV28 and TRBJ2-3, with 7 bases fitting TRBD1. Germline lookup yields CDR1 MDHEN and CDR2 SYDVKM. The CDR3 totals 14 residues. Trimming at V came to 6 bases and at J to 6 bases, leaving 9 bases not matched to a gene. DNA of the CDR3: TGTGCCAGCAGGATCGACAGGGTGAGGGATACGCAGTATTTT. Amino acid sequence: CASRIDRVRDTQYF.

The genes are TRBV7-2 and TRBJ2-1; D remains unclear. This CDR3 is built from 16 residues. V lost 5 bases and J lost 0, with 14 bases in between. CDR1 SGHTA and CDR2 FQGNSA come from the germline V gene. For the CDR3, the DNA is TGTGCCAGCAGCGTTGCGAGCTCCAGCTCCTACAATGAGCAGTTCTTC. It encodes CASSVASSSSYNEQFF.

The chain links TRBV7-3 to TRBJ2-5, with TRBD1 matching 8 bases. The CDR3 loop spans 15 amino acids. Trimming at V came to 2 bases and at J to 4 bases, leaving 6 bases not matched to a gene. Germline lookup yields CDR1 SGHTA and CDR2 FQGTGA. As DNA, the CDR3 is TGTGCCAGCAGCTTAGTCGGACAGGGTATAGAGACCCAGTACTTC. This codes for CASSLVGQGIETQYF.

This chain connects TRBV2 to TRBJ2-1; 9 nucleotides line up with TRBD1. V was clipped by 4 bases and J by 8 bases; unmatched bases: 12. Germline lookup yields CDR1 SNHLY and CDR2 FYNNEI. This CDR3 region has 16 residues. CDR3 nucleotide sequence: TGTGCCAGCAGTGCCCTGACAGGGGGGACTATGGATGAGCAGTTCTTC. This encodes CASSALTGGTMDEQFF. The whole variable domain, remainder taken from reference TRBV2 and TRBJ2-1, is EPEVTQTPSHQVTQMGQEVILRCVPISNHLYFYWYRQILGQKVEFLVSFYNNEISEKSEIFDDQFSVERPDGSNFTLKIRSTKLEDSAMYFCASSALTGGTMDEQFFGPGTRLTVL.

The chain uses TRBV6-5 and TRBJ2-1, with 9 bases aligning to TRBD2. The CDR3 is made up of 16 amino acids. Trimming at V came to 4 bases and at J to 8 bases, leaving 12 bases not matched to a gene. Germline CDR1 is MNHEY and CDR2 is SVGAGI. CDR3 sequence: CASSSSGGRALDEQFF. The DNA for the CDR3 is TGTGCCAGCAGTTCCTCGGGCGGGAGGGCCTTGGATGAGCAGTTCTTC.

This clone came up a few times. The chain is built from TRBV2 and TRBJ1-5; possible D gene TRBD1, 5 bases. Germline-derived CDR1 and CDR2 are SNHLY and FYNNEI. V was pared by 1 base and J by 2 bases, with 9 bases between. The CDR3 sequence is 15 residues long. CDR3 sequence (DNA): TGTGCCAGCAGTGAAGGGGGCATGGGCAATCAGCCCCAGCATTTT. Translation: CASSEGGMGNQPQHF.

This clone was detected a few times. The genes are TRBV7-9 and TRBJ2-1; D unclear. Deletions cut 5 bases from V and 12 bases from J, with 17 bases between. The CDR3 loop spans 13 amino acids. Per germline, CDR1 SEHNR and CDR2 FQNEAQ (reference sequence). CDR3 protein: CASSLSKVVGQFF. CDR3 nucleotide sequence: TGTGCCAGCAGCCTATCTAAGGTGGTGGGGCAGTTCTTC. Full variable domain (missing parts from reference TRBV7-9 and TRBJ2-1): DTGVSQNPRHKITKRGQNVTFRCDPISEHNRLYWYRQTLGQGPEFLTYFQNEAQLEKSRLLSDRFSAERPKGSFSTLEIQRTEQGDSAMYLCASSLSKVVGQFFGPGTRLTVL.

This rearrangement joins TRBV6-5 to TRBJ2-2; D is unclear. The CDR3 consists of 14 residues. The V end lost 6 bases, the J end lost 2 bases, and 10 bases lay between the germline ends. The germline V gene encodes CDR1 MNHEY and CDR2 SVGAGI. The CDR3 is CASRGWRNTGELFF. Here the CDR3 DNA reads TGTGCCAGCAGGGGTTGGCGTAACACCGGGGAGCTGTTTTTT.

This clone was counted a single time. CDR3 sequence: CASSLSQDAYEQYF. CDR3 nucleotides: TGTGCCAGCAGTTTATCTCAGGACGCCTACGAGCAGTACTTC. The chain combines TRBV28 with TRBJ2-7; D is uncertain. Trimming shortened V by 1 base and J by 2 bases, and 9 bases separated the two germline ends. Germline-derived CDR1 and CDR2 are MDHEN and SYDVKM. The CDR3 is 14 residues long.